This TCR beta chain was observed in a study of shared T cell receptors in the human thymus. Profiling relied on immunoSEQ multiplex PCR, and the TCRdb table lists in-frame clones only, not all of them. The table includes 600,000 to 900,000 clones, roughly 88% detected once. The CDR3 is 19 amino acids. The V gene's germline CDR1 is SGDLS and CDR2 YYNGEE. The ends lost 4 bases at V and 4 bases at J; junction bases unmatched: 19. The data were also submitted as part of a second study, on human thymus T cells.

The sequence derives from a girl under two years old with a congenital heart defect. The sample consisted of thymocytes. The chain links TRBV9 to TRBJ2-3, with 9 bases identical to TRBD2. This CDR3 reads CASSYSQRGEIGAPDTQYF. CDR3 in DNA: TGTGCCAGCAGCTATAGCCAGCGGGGGGAGATAGGAGCTCCAGATACGCAGTATTTT.